The T cell receptor beta chain described here comes from a study of T cells after posttransplantation cyclophosphamide. Study-wide findings and caveats: Donor CD8+ memory clones often dominated recipient blood repertoires at later times. TRB clonality was highly associated with recipient CMV seropositivity and reactivation. Blood and skin or GI T cell repertoires showed limited TRB overlap.

Method: immunoSEQ multiplex PCR; TCRdb's copy keeps in-frame clones and lacks some. Found here are approximately 13,000 clones, no singletons; the ten largest cover 25% to 30%. Busulfan-fludarabine conditioning, marrow transplant, and cyclophosphamide on days +3 and +4 were administered. This clone showed up many times. Its antigen remains unidentified. The ends were cut back, 0 bases at V and 6 bases at J, with 12 bases in the middle. Germline CDR1 LGHNA, CDR2 YNFKEQ. There are 15 residues in the CDR3. The sequence was obtained from a female patient between 40 and 55 years old who received an allogeneic stem cell transplant from an unrelated donor, was CMV-positive, and had acute GVHD only. A share of the T cells may be of graft donor origin. The sequencing here drew on PBMCs, taken after allogeneic stem cell transplant with posttransplant cyclophosphamide. The chain recombines TRBV4-2 with TRBJ2-1; D is perhaps TRBD2 (5 bases). This CDR3 reads CASSQEPRGSNEQFF. In nucleotides, the CDR3 is TGTGCCAGCAGCCAAGAACCAAGAGGGTCCAATGAGCAGTTCTTC.